This T cell receptor (beta chain) was documented in a study of monozygotic twins with inflammatory bowel disease. Study-wide findings and caveats: IBD patients exhibited fewer clonotypes shared with other individuals than healthy twins, particularly with disease activity.

Note on this clonotype: Its antigen is not identified.

The blood volume drawn from each donor was roughly 2.7 ml. Each sample's cDNA came from eight separate reactions. Template-switch reactions added UMIs with a 6-nucleotide sample barcode. TCRdb re-analyzed the 5' RACE reads; it lists each CDR3 protein once, without DNA. The table lists around 150,000 distinct CDR3 sequences, with 2.8% in the top ten. The clonotype comes from a human donor with ulcerative colitis or Crohn's disease, or a healthy co-twin of an affected twin (not recorded which). Sequenced: blood.

The CDR3 region is CASSQPGTAQETQYF. This sequence joins TRBV6-2 or TRBV6-3 and TRBJ2-5; TCRdb reports TRBD1, a call that lacks DNA to check it against. This CDR3 spans 15 amino acids. The germline V gene encodes CDR1 MNHEY and CDR2 SVGEGT.